The source of this T cell receptor beta chain is a study of cytomegalovirus exposure and HLA in healthy donors. Study-level points and caveats: There were some public TCRs occurring in many donors, but most TCR sequences were rare. Some V segments, including TRBV6-2 and TRBV6-3, were excluded as indistinguishable.

Points on this clone: Its cognate antigen is unknown.

This CDR3 spans 16 amino acids. Germline loops: CDR1 SGDLS, CDR2 YYNGEE. The ends lost 0 bases at V and 8 bases at J; junction bases unmatched: 10. Primers: 60 Vbeta forward and 13 Jbeta reverse. TCRdb's copy holds only in-frame clones and misses some; the assay was immunoSEQ multiplex PCR. Among approximately 210,000 clones, about 85% were seen once, and the ten largest hold roughly a tenth. In nominal health when sampled, donors likely had unrecorded immune exposures nonetheless. The clonotype comes from a woman aged 45-65 years in good health and CMV-seropositive. This chain links TRBV9 with TRBJ2-1; 8 bases match TRBD2. The sequenced material came from PBMCs. The DNA of the CDR3 is TGTGCCAGCAGCGTAGAGGCGGGGGGCCATGTGGATGAGCAGTTCTTC. Encoded protein: CASSVEAGGHVDEQFF.